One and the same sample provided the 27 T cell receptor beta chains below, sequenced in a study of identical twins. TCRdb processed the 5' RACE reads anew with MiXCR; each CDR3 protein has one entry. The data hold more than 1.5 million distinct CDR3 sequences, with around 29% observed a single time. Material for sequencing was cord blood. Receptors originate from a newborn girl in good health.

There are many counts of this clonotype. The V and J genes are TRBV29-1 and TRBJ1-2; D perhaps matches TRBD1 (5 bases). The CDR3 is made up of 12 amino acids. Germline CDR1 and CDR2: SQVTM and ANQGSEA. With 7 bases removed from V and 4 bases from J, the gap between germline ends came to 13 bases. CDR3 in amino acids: CSAGTGGYGYTF. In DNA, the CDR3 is TGCAGCGCCGGGACGGGGGGCTATGGCTACACCTTC.

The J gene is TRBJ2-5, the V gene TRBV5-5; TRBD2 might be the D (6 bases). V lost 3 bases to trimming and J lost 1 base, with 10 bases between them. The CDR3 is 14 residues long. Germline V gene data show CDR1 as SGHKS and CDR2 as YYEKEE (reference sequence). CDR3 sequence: CASSSGDPQETQYF. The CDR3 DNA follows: TGTGCCAGCAGCTCGGGGGATCCCCAAGAGACCCAGTACTTC.

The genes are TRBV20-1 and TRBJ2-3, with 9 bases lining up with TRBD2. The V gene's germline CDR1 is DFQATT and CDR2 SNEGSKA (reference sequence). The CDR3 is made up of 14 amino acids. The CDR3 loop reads CKESGGSSTDTQYF. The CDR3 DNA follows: TGCAAGGAGAGCGGGGGGAGTAGCACAGATACGCAGTATTTT.

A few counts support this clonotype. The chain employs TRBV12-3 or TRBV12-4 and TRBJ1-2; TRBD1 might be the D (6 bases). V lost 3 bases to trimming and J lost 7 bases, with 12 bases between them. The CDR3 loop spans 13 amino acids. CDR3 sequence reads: CASSFPDSGGYTF. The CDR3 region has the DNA TGTGCCAGCAGTTTCCCGGACAGCGGTGGCTACACCTTC.

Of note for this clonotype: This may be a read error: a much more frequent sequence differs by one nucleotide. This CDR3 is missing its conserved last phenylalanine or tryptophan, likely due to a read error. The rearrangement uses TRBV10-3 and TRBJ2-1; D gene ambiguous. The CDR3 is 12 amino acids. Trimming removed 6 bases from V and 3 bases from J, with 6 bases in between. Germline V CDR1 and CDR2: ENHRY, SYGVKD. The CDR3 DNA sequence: TGTGCCATCAGGGCTAGCTACAATGAGCAGTTCTTA. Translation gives CAIRASYNEQFL.

CDR3 sequence reads: CASSLVVGDGYTF. The CDR3 nucleotides read TGTGCCAGCAGCTTGGTTGTAGGGGATGGCTACACCTTC. The rearrangement joins TRBV5-5 to TRBJ1-2, with D tentatively TRBD1 (5 bases). Germline CDR1 and CDR2: SGHKS and YYEKEE (reference sequence). This CDR3 is 13 amino acids long. V was cut by 0 bases and J by 6 bases, with 9 bases left in between.

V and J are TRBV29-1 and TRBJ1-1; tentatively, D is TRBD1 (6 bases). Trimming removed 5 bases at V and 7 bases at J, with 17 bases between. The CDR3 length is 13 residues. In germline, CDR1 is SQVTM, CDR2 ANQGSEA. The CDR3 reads CSVTTGYRSEAFF. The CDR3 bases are TGCAGCGTTACGACAGGCTATAGGAGTGAAGCTTTCTTT.

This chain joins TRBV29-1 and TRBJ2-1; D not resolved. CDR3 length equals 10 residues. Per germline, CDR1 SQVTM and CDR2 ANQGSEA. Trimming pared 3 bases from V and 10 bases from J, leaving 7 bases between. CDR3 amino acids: CSVDKGEQFF. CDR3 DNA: TGCAGCGTTGATAAAGGGGAGCAGTTCTTC.

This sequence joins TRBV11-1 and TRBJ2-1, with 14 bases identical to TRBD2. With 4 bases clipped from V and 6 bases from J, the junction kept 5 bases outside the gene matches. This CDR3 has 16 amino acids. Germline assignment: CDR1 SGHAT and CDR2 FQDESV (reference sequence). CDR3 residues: CASSSRTSGGINEQFF. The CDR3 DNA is TGTGCCAGCAGCTCTAGGACTAGCGGGGGGATCAATGAGCAGTTCTTC.

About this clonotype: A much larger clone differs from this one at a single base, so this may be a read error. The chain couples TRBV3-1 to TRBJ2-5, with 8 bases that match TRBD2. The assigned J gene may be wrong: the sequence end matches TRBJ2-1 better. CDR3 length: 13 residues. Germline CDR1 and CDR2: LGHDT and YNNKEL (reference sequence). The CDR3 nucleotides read TGTGCCAGCAGGCGGACTAGCCAAGAGACCCAGTTCTTC. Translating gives CASRRTSQETQFF.

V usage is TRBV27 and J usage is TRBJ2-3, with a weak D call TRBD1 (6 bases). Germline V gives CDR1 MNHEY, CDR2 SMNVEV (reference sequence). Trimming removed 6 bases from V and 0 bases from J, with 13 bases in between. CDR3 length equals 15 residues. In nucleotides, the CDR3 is TGTGCCAGCAGCGCTAGGGGGTTCAGCACAGATACGCAGTATTTT. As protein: CASSARGFSTDTQYF.

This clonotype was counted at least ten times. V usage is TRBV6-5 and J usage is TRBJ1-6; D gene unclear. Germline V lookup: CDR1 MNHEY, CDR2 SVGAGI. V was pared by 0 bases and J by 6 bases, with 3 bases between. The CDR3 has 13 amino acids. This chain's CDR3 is CASSYSSNSPLHF. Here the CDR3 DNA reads TGTGCCAGCAGTTACTCTAGTAATTCACCCCTCCACTTT.

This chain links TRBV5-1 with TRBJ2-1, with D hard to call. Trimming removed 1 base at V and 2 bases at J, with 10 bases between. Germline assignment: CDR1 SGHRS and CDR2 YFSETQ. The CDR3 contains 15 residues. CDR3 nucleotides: TGCGCCAGCAGCTTGATAGGGCGCACCTACAATGAGCAGTTCTTC. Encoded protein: CASSLIGRTYNEQFF.

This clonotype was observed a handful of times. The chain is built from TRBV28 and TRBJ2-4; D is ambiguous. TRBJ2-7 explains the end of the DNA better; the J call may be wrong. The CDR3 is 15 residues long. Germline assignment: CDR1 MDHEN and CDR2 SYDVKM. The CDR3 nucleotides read TGTGCCAGCAGTTTAAGAGGCAGCCTTTCCTACGAGCAGTACTTC. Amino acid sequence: CASSLRGSLSYEQYF.

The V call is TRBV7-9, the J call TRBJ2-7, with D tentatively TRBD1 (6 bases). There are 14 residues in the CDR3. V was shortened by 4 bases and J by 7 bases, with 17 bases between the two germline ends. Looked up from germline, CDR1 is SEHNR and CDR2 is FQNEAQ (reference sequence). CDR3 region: CASSSDRHQWEQYF. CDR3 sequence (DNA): TGTGCCAGCAGCTCTGACAGGCACCAGTGGGAGCAGTACTTC.

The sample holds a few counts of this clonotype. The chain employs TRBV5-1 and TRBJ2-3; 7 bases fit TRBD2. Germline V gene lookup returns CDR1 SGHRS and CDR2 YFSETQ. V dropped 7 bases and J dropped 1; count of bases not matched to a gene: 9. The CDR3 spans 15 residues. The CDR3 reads CASSRGTTGTDTQYF. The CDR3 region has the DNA TGCGCCAGCTCTCGAGGGACTACGGGCACAGATACGCAGTATTTT.

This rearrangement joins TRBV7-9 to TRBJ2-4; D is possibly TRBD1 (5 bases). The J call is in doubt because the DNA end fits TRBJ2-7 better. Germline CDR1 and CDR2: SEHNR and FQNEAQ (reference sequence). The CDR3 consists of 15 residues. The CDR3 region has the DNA TGTGCCAGCACCGTCACCTACAGGTCTGAGAACGAGCAGTACTTC. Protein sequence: CASTVTYRSENEQYF.

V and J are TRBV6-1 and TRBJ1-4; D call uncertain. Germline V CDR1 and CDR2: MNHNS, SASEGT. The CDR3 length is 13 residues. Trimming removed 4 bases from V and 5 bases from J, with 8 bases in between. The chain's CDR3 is CASSARRNEKLFF. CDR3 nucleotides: TGTGCCAGCAGTGCCAGGCGAAATGAAAAACTGTTTTTT.

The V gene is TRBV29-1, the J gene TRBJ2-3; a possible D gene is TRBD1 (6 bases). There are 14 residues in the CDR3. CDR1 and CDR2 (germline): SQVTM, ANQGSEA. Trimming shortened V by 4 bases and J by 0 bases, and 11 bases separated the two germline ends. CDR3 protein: CSVGTASSTDTQYF. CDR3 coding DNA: TGCAGCGTTGGGACAGCCTCTAGCACAGATACGCAGTATTTT.

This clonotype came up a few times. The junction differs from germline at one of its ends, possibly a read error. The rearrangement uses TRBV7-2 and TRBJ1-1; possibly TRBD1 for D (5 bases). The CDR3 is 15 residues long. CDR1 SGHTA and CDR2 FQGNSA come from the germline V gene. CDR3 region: CVSSLGVVRDTEAFF. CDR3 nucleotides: TGTGTCAGCAGCTTAGGGGTCGTAAGGGACACTGAAGCTTTCTTT.

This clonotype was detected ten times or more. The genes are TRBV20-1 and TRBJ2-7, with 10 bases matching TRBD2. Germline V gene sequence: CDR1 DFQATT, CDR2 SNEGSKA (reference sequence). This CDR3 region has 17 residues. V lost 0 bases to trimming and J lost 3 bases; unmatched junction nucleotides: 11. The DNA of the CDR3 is TGCAGTGCTAGAGATCCCGATCTAGCGGGAGAAAGCTACGAGCAGTACTTC. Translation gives CSARDPDLAGESYEQYF.

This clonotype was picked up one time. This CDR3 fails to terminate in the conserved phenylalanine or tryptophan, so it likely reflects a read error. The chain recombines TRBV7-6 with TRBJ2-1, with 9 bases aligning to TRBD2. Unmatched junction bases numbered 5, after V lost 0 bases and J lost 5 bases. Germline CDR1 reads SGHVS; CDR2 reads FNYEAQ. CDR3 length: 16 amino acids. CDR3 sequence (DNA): TGTGCCAGCAGCTTAGCATCGGGGACTAGCAACAATGAGCAGTTCATC. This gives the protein CASSLASGTSNNEQFI.

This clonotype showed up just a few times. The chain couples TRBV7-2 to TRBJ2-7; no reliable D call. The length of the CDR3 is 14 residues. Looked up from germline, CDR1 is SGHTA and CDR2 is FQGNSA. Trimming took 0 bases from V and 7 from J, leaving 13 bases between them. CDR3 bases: TGTGCCAGCAGCTTAGCGATAGGGTACAATGAGCAGTACTTC. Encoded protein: CASSLAIGYNEQYF.

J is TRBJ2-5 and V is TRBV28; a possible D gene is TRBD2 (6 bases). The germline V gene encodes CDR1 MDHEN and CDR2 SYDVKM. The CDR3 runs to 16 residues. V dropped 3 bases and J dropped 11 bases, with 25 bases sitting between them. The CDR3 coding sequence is TGTGCCAGCAGTTTTGAGGCTAGCGCTTGGTACAATGAGCAGTACTTC. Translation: CASSFEASAWYNEQYF. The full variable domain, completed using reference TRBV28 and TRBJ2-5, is DVKVTQSSRYLVKRTGEKVFLECVQDMDHENMFWYRQDPGLGLRLIYFSYDVKMKEKGDIPEGYSVSREKKERFSLILESASTNQTSMYLCASSFEASAWYNEQYFGPGTRLLVL.

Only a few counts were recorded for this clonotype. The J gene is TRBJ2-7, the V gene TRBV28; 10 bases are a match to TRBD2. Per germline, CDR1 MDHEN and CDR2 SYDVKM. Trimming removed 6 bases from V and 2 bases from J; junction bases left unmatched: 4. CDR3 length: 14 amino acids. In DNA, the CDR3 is TGTGCCAGCAGACCAAGCGGGAGGGCCTACGAGCAGTACTTC. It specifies CASRPSGRAYEQYF.

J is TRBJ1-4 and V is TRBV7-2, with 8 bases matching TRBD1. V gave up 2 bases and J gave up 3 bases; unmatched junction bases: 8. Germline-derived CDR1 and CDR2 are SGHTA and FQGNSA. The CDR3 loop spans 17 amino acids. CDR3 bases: TGTGCCAGCAGCTTATCCGGGACAGGAGGTCCTAATGAAAAACTGTTTTTT. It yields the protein CASSLSGTGGPNEKLFF.

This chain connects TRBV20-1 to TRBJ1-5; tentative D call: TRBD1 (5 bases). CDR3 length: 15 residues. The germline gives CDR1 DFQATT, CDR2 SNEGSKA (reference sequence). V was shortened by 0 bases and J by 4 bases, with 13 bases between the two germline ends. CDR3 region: CSARDGDGYNQPQHF. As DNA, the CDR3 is TGCAGTGCTAGAGATGGGGACGGTTATAATCAGCCCCAGCATTTT.